This T cell receptor (beta chain) came from a study of regulatory T cells in long-lasting Graves disease. Time point denoted: persistent/refractory GD, antithyroid drugs over 5 years with positive TRAb. Isolated PBMC RNA provided the starting material for the TCR library. From an endocrinology department in Xi'an, China, came the patients. Arm-PCR of CDR3 regions with iRepertoire HTBI primers generated TCR beta libraries. TCRdb redid the calling of the multiplex PCR reads with MiXCR, one entry per CDR3 protein. The table records a few hundred thousand distinct CDR3 sequences, about a quarter of them present only once. This clonotype turned up a few times. The clonotype was recovered from a female donor with Graves disease. Material: peripheral blood mononuclear cells (PBMCs), obtained when the disease was refractory, from a patient treated with antithyroid drugs.

CDR3 nucleotide sequence: TGCAGTGCTAGCGCCATTGGTAGCGGGAGTCGGAATGAGCAGTTCTTC. The encoded protein is CSASAIGSGSRNEQFF. This chain uses TRBV20-1 with TRBJ2-1, with TRBD2 matching over 9 bases. CDR1 is DFQATT and CDR2 is SNEGSKA in the germline V gene (reference sequence). Losses at the gene ends were 3 bases for V and 7 bases for J; bases not matched to a gene: 13. The CDR3 has 16 amino acids.